The 29 T cell receptor beta chains in this list originate from one sample, sequenced in a study of cytomegalovirus exposure and HLA in healthy donors. Researchers ran the PCR with 60 Vbeta and 13 Jbeta primers. The table came from immunoSEQ multiplex PCR; TCRdb's copy has only in-frame clones and leaves some out. The sample includes about 150,000 clones, about 68% of them seen just once. Sequenced sample: PBMCs. The receptors come from a man aged 30 to 45 in good health and CMV-seronegative.

This clone was found once. The junction departs from germline at one end; a sequencing error may be responsible. The chain joins TRBV7-7 to TRBJ2-2, with D unclear. The CDR3 runs 15 residues. The germline gives CDR1 SSHAT, CDR2 FNYEAQ (reference sequence). The CDR3 region is CASSLGTANTGELFF. The CDR3, as DNA: TGTGCTAGCAGCTTAGGAACGGCGAACACCGGGGAGCTGTTTTTT.

The CDR3 sequence: CATRGDRGRQETQYF. CDR3 DNA sequence: TGTGCCACCAGGGGTGACAGGGGGCGGCAAGAGACCCAGTACTTC. The chain carries TRBV15 and TRBJ2-5, with 10 nucleotides matching TRBD1. The V gene end was trimmed by 6 bases and the J gene end by 2 bases; junction bases not matched to a gene: 6. This CDR3 contains 15 residues. Germline CDR1 is LNHNV and CDR2 is YYDKDF (reference sequence). Full variable domain (rest looked up from reference TRBV15 and TRBJ2-5): DAMVIQNPRYQVTQFGKPVTLSCSQTLNHNVMYWYQQKSSQAPKLLFHYYDKDFNNEADTPDNFQSRRPNTSFCFLDIRSPGLGDTAMYLCATRGDRGRQETQYFGPGTRLLVL.

The rearrangement uses TRBV19 and TRBJ2-2; 10 bases are a match to TRBD1. V trimming: 5 bases; J trimming: 6 bases; junction bases outside the gene matches: 9. The CDR3 is 16 residues long. CDR1 is LNHDA, CDR2 SQIVND, per germline (reference sequence). The CDR3 reads CASSLPGQGYSGELFF. CDR3 bases: TGTGCCAGTAGTTTGCCGGGACAGGGGTATTCCGGGGAGCTGTTTTTT.

The chain links TRBV6-1 to TRBJ1-1; 8 bases map to TRBD1. V was clipped by 0 bases and J by 5 bases; unmatched bases: 2. Germline V lookup: CDR1 MNHNS, CDR2 SASEGT. The CDR3 is made up of 14 amino acids. The CDR3 sequence is CASSEADRVTEAFF. As DNA, the CDR3 is TGTGCCAGCAGTGAAGCGGACAGGGTAACTGAAGCTTTCTTT.

This chain links TRBV9 with TRBJ2-1; 8 nucleotides line up with TRBD2. J lost 7 bases, V lost 0 bases, and 6 bases had no gene match. The germline CDR1 and CDR2 sequences are SGDLS and YYNGEE. There are 15 residues in the CDR3. The CDR3 bases are TGTGCCAGCAGCGTAGCGGGGGGGGCTTTTAATGAGCAGTTCTTC. The encoded protein is CASSVAGGAFNEQFF.

The chain combines TRBV7-9 with TRBJ1-6, with 7 nucleotides matching TRBD1. This CDR3 has 14 amino acids. Germline CDR1 and CDR2: SEHNR and FQNEAQ (reference sequence). J was trimmed by 6 bases and V by 4 bases; bases with no gene match: 3. CDR3 residues: CASSSGTANSPLHF. The CDR3 bases are TGTGCCAGCAGCTCGGGGACAGCTAATTCACCCCTCCACTTT.

This clone was seen only a few times. This chain links TRBV5-1 with TRBJ2-7; 14 bases align to TRBD2. Trimming cost V 4 bases and J 2 bases; bases outside gene matches: 5. Germline-derived CDR1 and CDR2 are SGHRS and YFSETQ. The CDR3 extends over 16 amino acids. The CDR3 loop reads CASSASTSGGAYEQYF. The CDR3 DNA follows: TGCGCCAGCAGCGCCTCGACTAGCGGGGGGGCCTACGAGCAGTACTTC.

The chain combines TRBV28 with TRBJ1-5; possibly TRBD1 for D (5 bases). The CDR3 contains 13 residues. Germline CDR1 MDHEN, CDR2 SYDVKM. V lost 8 bases to trimming and J lost 5 bases, with 13 bases between them. This chain's CDR3 is CASRQGWDQPQHF. CDR3 DNA sequence: TGTGCCAGCCGCCAGGGTTGGGATCAGCCCCAGCATTTT.

V gene TRBV5-1 combines with J gene TRBJ1-6, with 8 bases lining up with TRBD1. The CDR3 is 15 residues long. Germline-derived CDR1 and CDR2 are SGHRS and YFSETQ. After removal of 3 bases from V and 3 bases from J, the junction contained 2 bases not matched to a gene. The CDR3 spells CASSSTGDYNSPLHF. In DNA, the CDR3 is TGCGCCAGCAGCTCGACAGGGGACTATAATTCACCCCTCCACTTT.

V is TRBV6-5 and J is TRBJ2-1, with TRBD2 matching 7 bases. Germline V gene lookup returns CDR1 MNHEY and CDR2 SVGAGI. The V gene end was trimmed by 9 bases and the J gene end by 6 bases; junction bases not matched to a gene: 11. CDR3 length: 14 amino acids. The DNA of the CDR3 is TGTGCCAGTCGACCGGGGGGTGGTGGCAATGAGCAGTTCTTC. Translation gives CASRPGGGGNEQFF.

The chain employs TRBV28 and TRBJ1-2, with D maybe TRBD1 (5 bases). This CDR3 spans 14 amino acids. Per germline, CDR1 MDHEN and CDR2 SYDVKM. Trimming took off 2 bases at V and 5 bases at J, with 12 bases between the two ends. The CDR3 is CASSLPGMGYGYTF. CDR3 DNA: TGTGCCAGCAGTTTACCAGGGATGGGTTATGGCTACACCTTC.

The chain recombines TRBV5-1 with TRBJ2-7; 8 nucleotides align to TRBD2. CDR1 and CDR2 from the germline V gene are SGHRS and YFSETQ. With V trimmed by 1 base and J by 4 bases, 1 base remained unmatched. The length of the CDR3 is 13 residues. CDR3 region: CASSLREGYEQYF. Here the CDR3 DNA reads TGCGCCAGCAGCTTGCGGGAGGGGTACGAGCAGTACTTC.

This clone was counted between two and nine times. This chain connects TRBV7-2 to TRBJ2-2; 12 nucleotides match TRBD2. The ends lost 1 base at V and 10 bases at J; junction bases unmatched: 4. Germline lookup yields CDR1 SGHTA and CDR2 FQGNSA. The CDR3 has 15 residues. This CDR3 is CASSLVLAGGQELFF. DNA for the CDR3: TGTGCCAGCAGCTTAGTCCTAGCGGGGGGGCAGGAGCTGTTTTTT.

This clone was found once. The genes are TRBV29-1 and TRBJ2-7; 8 nucleotides match TRBD1. V lost 5 bases, J lost 5 bases, and 8 bases stayed unmatched. The CDR3 sequence is 13 residues long. Germline V lookup: CDR1 SQVTM, CDR2 ANQGSEA. The CDR3 DNA reads as TGCAGCGTTATCCGGGACAGGCCCCACGAGCAGTACTTC. It specifies CSVIRDRPHEQYF.

The chain employs TRBV18 and TRBJ1-2; 11 nucleotides match TRBD1. The germline V gene has CDR1 KGHSH and CDR2 LQKENI. The CDR3 has 14 amino acids. J gave up 8 bases and V 6 bases, and 8 bases lay outside the gene matches. This CDR3 is CASSPGQGARGYTF. The CDR3 coding sequence is TGTGCCAGCTCTCCCGGACAGGGGGCGAGAGGCTACACCTTC.

This clone has only a few counts. The chain couples TRBV28 to TRBJ2-7; 10 bases map to TRBD2. V was clipped by 7 bases and J by 2 bases; unmatched bases: 8. Germline lookup yields CDR1 MDHEN and CDR2 SYDVKM. The CDR3 runs to 15 residues. The CDR3 loop is CASIYSGGQTYEQYF. CDR3 coding DNA: TGTGCCAGCATTTATAGCGGGGGGCAGACCTACGAGCAGTACTTC.

The chain combines TRBV2 with TRBJ2-7, with D perhaps TRBD1 (6 bases). The CDR3 is made up of 15 amino acids. Germline V lookup: CDR1 SNHLY, CDR2 FYNNEI. V was clipped by 6 bases and J by 2 bases, with 17 bases between them. The CDR3 coding sequence is TGTGCCAGCAGCTCCTCTGACAGGCTACCCTACGAGCAGTACTTC. Translated, it gives CASSSSDRLPYEQYF.

This chain uses TRBV29-1 with TRBJ1-5, with a weak D call TRBD1 (5 bases). The CDR3 has 13 residues. V gave up 7 bases and J gave up 6 bases, with 16 bases separating them. CDR1 is SQVTM, CDR2 ANQGSEA, per germline. The CDR3 DNA reads TGCAGCGCGGTCGGGCAGGGCGGTCAGCCCCAGCATTTT. Protein sequence: CSAVGQGGQPQHF.

This clone occurred once. The CDR3 DNA follows: TGTGCCAGCAGCTCCACAACAGAAAAACTGTTTTTT. Encoded protein: CASSSTTEKLFF. This chain uses TRBV5-6 with TRBJ1-4; D gene unclear. CDR1 SGHDT and CDR2 YYEEEE come from the germline V gene. V gave up 3 bases and J gave up 8 bases, with 8 bases separating them. The CDR3 covers 12 residues.

V and J are TRBV30 and TRBJ1-2; TRBD1 matches 8 bases. Germline loops: CDR1 GTSNPN, CDR2 SVGIG (reference sequence). The length of the CDR3 is 13 residues. V lost 2 bases, J lost 8 bases, and 7 bases stayed unmatched. The CDR3 DNA follows: TGTGCCTGGAGTTCTGCGACAGGGGTCGGCTACACCTTC. This encodes CAWSSATGVGYTF. The full variable domain, rest sourced from reference TRBV30 and TRBJ1-2, is SQTIHQWPATLVQPVGSPLSLECTVEGTSNPNLYWYRQAAGRGLQLLFYSVGIGQISSEVPQNLSASRPQDRQFILSSKKLLLSDSGFYLCAWSSATGVGYTFGSGTRLTVV.

J is TRBJ2-6 and V is TRBV5-4; D not resolved. The CDR3 is 17 residues long. Germline-derived CDR1 and CDR2 are SGHNT and YYREEE (reference sequence). V lost 4 bases to trimming and J lost 0 bases, with 14 bases between them. The CDR3: CASSQEGEISGANVLTF. CDR3 coding DNA: TGTGCCAGCAGCCAAGAAGGAGAAATCTCTGGGGCCAACGTCCTGACTTTC.

This chain connects TRBV4-1 to TRBJ1-5; D uncertain. CDR1 and CDR2 from the germline V gene are MGHRA and YSYEKL. The V end was cut by 1 base, the J end by 3 bases, with 4 bases between. The CDR3 consists of 13 residues. The CDR3 sequence is CASSQGLNQPQHF. The CDR3 DNA follows: TGCGCCAGCAGCCAAGGGCTCAATCAGCCCCAGCATTTT.

The J gene is TRBJ2-2, the V gene TRBV27; possible D gene TRBD2, 5 bases. The V end was cut by 3 bases, the J end by 0 bases, with 11 bases between. Per the germline V gene, CDR1 is MNHEY and CDR2 is SMNVEV (reference sequence). This CDR3 has 16 residues. The CDR3 here is CASSFSEGANTGELFF. Written as DNA, the CDR3 is TGTGCCAGCAGTTTCTCAGAGGGCGCGAACACCGGGGAGCTGTTTTTT.

The CDR3 sequence is CASSRQGSNTEAFF. The DNA for the CDR3 is TGTGCCAGCAGCCGACAGGGGTCGAACACTGAAGCTTTCTTT. The gene calls are TRBV7-6 and TRBJ1-1; TRBD1 agrees at 8 bases. V dropped 5 bases and J dropped 1; count of bases not matched to a gene: 3. Germline V CDR1 and CDR2: SGHVS, FNYEAQ. The CDR3 runs 14 residues.

The chain is built from TRBV6-1 and TRBJ2-1; 10 bases line up with TRBD2. Germline V lookup: CDR1 MNHNS, CDR2 SASEGT. This CDR3 has 13 residues. Trimming took 4 bases from V and 15 from J; bases not matched to a gene: 9. As DNA, the CDR3 is TGTGCCAGCAGTGGAGGAAGCGGGGGGGCCGCGTTCTTC. Residues: CASSGGSGGAAFF.

The CDR3 DNA reads as TGTGCCAGTAGTAGCGGACAGGGGGGGGAGACCCAGTACTTC. Its protein is CASSSGQGGETQYF. This chain connects TRBV19 to TRBJ2-5; 10 nucleotides align to TRBD1. The CDR3 covers 14 residues. V shed 4 bases and J 5 bases; nucleotides not matched to a gene: 4. Germline CDR1 reads LNHDA; CDR2 reads SQIVND (reference sequence).

The chain carries TRBV2 and TRBJ2-3, with TRBD1 as a possible D gene (6 bases). V was shortened by 5 bases and J by 0 bases, with 9 bases between the two germline ends. From germline, CDR1 is SNHLY and CDR2 FYNNEI. This CDR3 contains 14 residues. The CDR3 sequence: CASSWDKSTDTQYF. Written as DNA, the CDR3 is TGTGCCAGCAGTTGGGACAAAAGCACAGATACGCAGTATTTT.

V gene TRBV29-1 combines with J gene TRBJ2-2, with D maybe TRBD2 (5 bases). Germline CDR1 is SQVTM and CDR2 is ANQGSEA. Trimming cost V 4 bases and J 1 base, with 10 bases left between them. This CDR3 has 14 residues. CDR3 amino acids: CSVGGRVNTGELFF. DNA of the CDR3: TGCAGCGTTGGAGGGCGGGTGAACACCGGGGAGCTGTTTTTT.

The V call is TRBV5-1, the J call TRBJ2-3, with TRBD1 matching over 9 bases. The CDR3 is 14 residues long. The trim removed 7 bases at V and 3 bases at J, leaving 6 bases unmatched. Germline V CDR1 and CDR2: SGHRS, YFSETQ. CDR3 DNA: TGCGCCAGCGGAACAGGGGGCTTTACAGATACGCAGTATTTT. The encoded protein is CASGTGGFTDTQYF.